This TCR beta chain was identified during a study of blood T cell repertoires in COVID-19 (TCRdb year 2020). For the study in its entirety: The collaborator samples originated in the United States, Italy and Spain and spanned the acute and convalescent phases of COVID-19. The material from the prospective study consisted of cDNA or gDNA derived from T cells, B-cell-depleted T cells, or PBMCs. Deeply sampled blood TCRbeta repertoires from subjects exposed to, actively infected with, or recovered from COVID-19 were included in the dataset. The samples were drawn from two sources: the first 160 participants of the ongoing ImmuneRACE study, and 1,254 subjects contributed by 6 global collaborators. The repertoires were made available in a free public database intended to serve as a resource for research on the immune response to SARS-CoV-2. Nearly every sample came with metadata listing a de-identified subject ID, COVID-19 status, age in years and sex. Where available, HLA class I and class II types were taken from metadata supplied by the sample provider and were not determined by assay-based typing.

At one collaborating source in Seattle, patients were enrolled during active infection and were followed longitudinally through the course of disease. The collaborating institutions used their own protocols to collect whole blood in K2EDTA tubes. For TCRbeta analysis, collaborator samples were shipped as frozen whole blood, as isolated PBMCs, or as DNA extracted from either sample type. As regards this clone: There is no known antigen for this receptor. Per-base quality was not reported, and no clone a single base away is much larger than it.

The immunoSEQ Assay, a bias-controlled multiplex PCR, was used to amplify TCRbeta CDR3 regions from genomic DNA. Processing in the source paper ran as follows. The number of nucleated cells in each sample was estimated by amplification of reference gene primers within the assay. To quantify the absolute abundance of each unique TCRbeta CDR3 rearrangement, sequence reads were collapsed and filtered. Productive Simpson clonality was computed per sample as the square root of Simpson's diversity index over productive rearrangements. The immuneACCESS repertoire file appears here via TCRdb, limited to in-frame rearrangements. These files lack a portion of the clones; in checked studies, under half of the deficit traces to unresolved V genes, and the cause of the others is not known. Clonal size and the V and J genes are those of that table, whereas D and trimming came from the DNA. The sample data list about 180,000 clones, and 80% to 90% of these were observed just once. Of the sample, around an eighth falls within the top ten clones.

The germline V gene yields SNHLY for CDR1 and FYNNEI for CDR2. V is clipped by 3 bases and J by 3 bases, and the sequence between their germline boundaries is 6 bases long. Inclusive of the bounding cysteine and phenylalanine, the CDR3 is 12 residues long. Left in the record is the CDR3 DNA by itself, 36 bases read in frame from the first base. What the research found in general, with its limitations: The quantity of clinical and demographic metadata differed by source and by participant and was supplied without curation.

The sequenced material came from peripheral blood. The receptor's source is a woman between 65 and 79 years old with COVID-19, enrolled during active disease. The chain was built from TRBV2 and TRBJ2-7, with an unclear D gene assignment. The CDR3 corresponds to CASSDSGYEQYF. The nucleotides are TGTGCCAGCAGTGACAGTGGCTACGAGCAGTACTTC.